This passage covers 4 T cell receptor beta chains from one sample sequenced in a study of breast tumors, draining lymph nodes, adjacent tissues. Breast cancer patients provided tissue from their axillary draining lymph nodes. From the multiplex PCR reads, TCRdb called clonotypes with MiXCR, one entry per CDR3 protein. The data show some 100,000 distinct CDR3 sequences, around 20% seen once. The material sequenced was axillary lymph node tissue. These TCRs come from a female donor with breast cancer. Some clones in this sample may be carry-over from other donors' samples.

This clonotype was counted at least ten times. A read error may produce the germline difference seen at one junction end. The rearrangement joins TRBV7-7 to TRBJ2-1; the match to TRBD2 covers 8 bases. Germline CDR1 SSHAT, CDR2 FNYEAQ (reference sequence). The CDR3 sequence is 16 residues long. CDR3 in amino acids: CASSLGTSEPYNEQFF. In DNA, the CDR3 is TGTGCTAGCAGCTTAGGGACTAGTGAGCCCTACAATGAGCAGTTCTTC.

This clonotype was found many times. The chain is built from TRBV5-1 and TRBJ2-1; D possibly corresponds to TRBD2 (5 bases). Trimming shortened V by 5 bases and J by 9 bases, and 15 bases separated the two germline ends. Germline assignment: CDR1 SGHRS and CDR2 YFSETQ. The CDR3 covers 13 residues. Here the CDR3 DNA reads TGCGCCAGCAGGGGCCCGGGAAAGGTTGAGCAGTTCTTC. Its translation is CASRGPGKVEQFF.

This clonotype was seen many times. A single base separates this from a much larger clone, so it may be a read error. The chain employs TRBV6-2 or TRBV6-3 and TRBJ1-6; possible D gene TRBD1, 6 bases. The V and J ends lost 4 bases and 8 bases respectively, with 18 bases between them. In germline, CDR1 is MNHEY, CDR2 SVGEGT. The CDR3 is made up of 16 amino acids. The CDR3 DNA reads TGTGCCAGCAGTTGGCCCGGGGGCGAAAAGTATTCACCCCTCCACTTT. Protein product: CASSWPGGEKYSPLHF.

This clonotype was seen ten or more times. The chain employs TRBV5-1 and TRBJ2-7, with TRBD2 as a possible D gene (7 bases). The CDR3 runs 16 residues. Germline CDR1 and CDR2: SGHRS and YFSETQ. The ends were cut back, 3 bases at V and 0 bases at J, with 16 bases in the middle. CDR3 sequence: CASSSLSGGASYEQYF. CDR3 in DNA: TGCGCCAGCAGCTCGCTTTCGGGGGGCGCCTCCTACGAGCAGTACTTC.